This T cell receptor beta chain was sequenced in a study of T cell repertoires in cytomegalovirus infection. Background on the study: Carrying CMV and the relevant HLA type showed in public TCR beta signatures. Overall study findings and caveats: The ex vivo response was dominated by HLA-C-restricted CMV-specific TCR beta clonotypes. Cumulative frequency of public TCR beta families picked out carriers of CMV plus the relevant HLA.

TCRdb itself ran the reads through MiXCR, one entry per CDR3 protein. Found here are hundreds of thousands of distinct CDR3 sequences, about 39% of them singletons; the top ten hold 43%. This clonotype came up a few times. Its cognate antigen is unknown. This receptor was taken from a human donor in good health (CMV status not recorded). Some clones in this sample may be carry-over from other donors' samples. The sequencing used cultured PBMCs, collected from culture after CMV antigen stimulation.

The CDR3 coding sequence is TGTGCCAGCAGCTTATTTAACAGGGGGTATGGCTACACCTTC. Its protein is CASSLFNRGYGYTF. The chain has TRBV7-2 and TRBJ1-2; TRBD1 matches 8 bases. This CDR3 comprises 14 residues. J was trimmed by 5 bases and V by 2 bases; bases with no gene match: 4. CDR1 and CDR2 from the germline V gene are SGHTA and FQGNSA.